One sample yielded the 30 T cell receptor beta chains listed below, sequenced in a study of blood T cells in healthy people across ages. It was with a sample-barcoded 5' primer and a J-beta primer mix that a second PCR of about 6 to 12 cycles was run. In TCRdb, the 5' RACE reads were re-called with MiXCR into one record per CDR3 protein. The sample has roughly 410,000 distinct CDR3 sequences, about 52% seen once. What was sequenced was blood. All receptors come from a man in his 60s in good health.

This clonotype has more than one count but fewer than ten. The chain joins TRBV6-2 or TRBV6-3 to TRBJ2-7; D is ambiguous. The CDR3 runs 15 residues. CDR1 and CDR2 from the germline V gene are MNHEY and SVGEGT. Trimming removed 6 bases from V and 4 bases from J, with 19 bases in between. CDR3 region: CASRLSAESLYEQYF. The DNA for the CDR3 is TGTGCCAGCAGGCTGAGCGCCGAAAGTCTTTACGAGCAGTACTTC.

The chain has TRBV7-2 and TRBJ2-3; D remains unclear. This CDR3 contains 16 residues. The ends were cut back, 8 bases at V and 4 bases at J, with 22 bases in the middle. The V gene's germline CDR1 is SGHTA and CDR2 FQGNSA. Here the CDR3 reads CASGTYLSGLADTQYF. CDR3 in DNA: TGTGCCAGCGGAACCTACCTCAGTGGTCTGGCAGATACGCAGTATTTT.

The rearrangement links TRBV5-1 to TRBJ2-5, with TRBD2 as a possible D gene (5 bases). Germline CDR1 reads SGHRS; CDR2 reads YFSETQ. This CDR3 region has 14 residues. Trimming pared 3 bases from V and 5 bases from J, leaving 14 bases between. The CDR3 loop is CASSYRGSRETQYF. CDR3 coding DNA: TGCGCCAGCAGCTATCGCGGGTCGCGGGAGACCCAGTACTTC. The full variable domain, its missing parts supplied by reference TRBV5-1 and TRBJ2-5, is KAGVTQTPRYLIKTRGQQVTLSCSPISGHRSVSWYQQTPGQGLQFLFEYFSETQRNKGNFPGRFSGRQFSNSRSEMNVSTLELGDSALYLCASSYRGSRETQYFGPGTRLLVL.

As to this clonotype: A much larger clone lies a single base off, so this may be a read error. The V and J genes are TRBV25-1 and TRBJ2-7; 8 bases align to TRBD1. This CDR3 is built from 13 residues. The germline CDR1 and CDR2 sequences are MGHDK and SYGVNS. The CDR3 protein is CSSSEYVGQAQYF. Here the CDR3 DNA reads TGTTCCAGCAGTGAATATGTGGGACAGGCACAGTACTTC.

The V call is TRBV4-2, the J call TRBJ1-4, with a tentative D call TRBD1 (5 bases). Germline CDR1 LGHNA, CDR2 YNFKEQ. Deletions cut 0 bases from V and 4 bases from J, with 9 bases between. The CDR3 is made up of 15 amino acids. CDR3 coding DNA: TGTGCCAGCAGCCAAGAGTCCCAGGGTAATGAAAAACTGTTTTTT. The encoded protein is CASSQESQGNEKLFF.

V usage is TRBV10-3 and J usage is TRBJ2-4, with a tentative D call TRBD1 (5 bases). Judging by the DNA end, TRBJ2-7 fits better; the J call may be wrong. Germline CDR1 reads ENHRY; CDR2 reads SYGVKD. The CDR3 is made up of 14 amino acids. CDR3 DNA: TGTGCCATCAGGGGTCTACAGGTCGTCGACGAGCAGTACTTC. It codes for CAIRGLQVVDEQYF.

The table lists this clonotype with a few counts. The chain couples TRBV5-4 to TRBJ2-7; maybe TRBD1 (6 bases). The CDR3 sequence is 15 residues long. Trimming cost V 2 bases and J 0 bases, with 12 bases left between them. Germline-derived CDR1 and CDR2 are SGHNT and YYREEE (reference sequence). CDR3 sequence reads: CASSFGGLGSYEQYF. In DNA, the CDR3 is TGTGCCAGCAGCTTTGGGGGCCTGGGCTCCTACGAGCAGTACTTC. Full variable domain (missing parts from reference TRBV5-4 and TRBJ2-7): ETGVTQSPTHLIKTRGQQVTLRCSSQSGHNTVSWYQQALGQGPQFIFQYYREEENGRGNFPPRFSGLQFPNYSSELNVNALELDDSALYLCASSFGGLGSYEQYFGPGTRLTVT.

The chain links TRBV7-2 to TRBJ2-7; the match to TRBD2 covers 14 bases. V lost 1 base to trimming and J lost 3 bases; unmatched junction nucleotides: 11. Looked up from germline, CDR1 is SGHTA and CDR2 is FQGNSA. There are 19 residues in the CDR3. CDR3 region: CASSLGWGAGLAGVYEQYF. As DNA, the CDR3 is TGTGCCAGCAGCTTAGGTTGGGGAGCGGGACTAGCGGGAGTCTACGAGCAGTACTTC.

This clonotype was seen at least ten times. The rearrangement joins TRBV6-1 to TRBJ2-4; no clear D gene. The CDR3 is 14 residues long. The V gene lost 0 bases and the J gene lost 5 bases, with 8 bases spanning the gap. Germline CDR1 and CDR2: MNHNS and SASEGT. Here the CDR3 reads CASSEAPGQNIQYF. CDR3 bases: TGTGCCAGCAGTGAAGCGCCTGGGCAAAACATTCAGTACTTC.

This clonotype was seen repeatedly, ten times or more. The gene calls are TRBV4-2 and TRBJ2-5; 7 positions match TRBD1. The germline V gene encodes CDR1 LGHNA and CDR2 YNFKEQ. V lost 4 bases to trimming and J lost 1 base; unmatched junction nucleotides: 15. This CDR3 has 18 residues. CDR3 sequence reads: CASSPRKRGRGVQETQYF. The CDR3 DNA sequence: TGTGCCAGCAGCCCCCGGAAAAGGGGGCGCGGTGTCCAAGAGACCCAGTACTTC.

The chain couples TRBV7-2 to TRBJ2-1; 8 bases agree with TRBD1. Germline V gene sequence: CDR1 SGHTA, CDR2 FQGNSA. This CDR3 is 16 amino acids long. After removal of 4 bases from V and 4 bases from J, the junction contained 9 bases not matched to a gene. In DNA form, the CDR3 reads TGTGCCAGCAGCTCGAACGCAGGGGGCCATTACAATGAGCAGTTCTTC. Its translation is CASSSNAGGHYNEQFF.

This clonotype turned up a few times. The V and J genes are TRBV20-1 and TRBJ2-7; TRBD1 is a possible D gene (6 bases). The CDR3 runs 14 residues. Trimming left V 1 base short and J 4 bases short, with 14 bases between. Per germline, CDR1 DFQATT and CDR2 SNEGSKA (reference sequence). The CDR3 DNA sequence: TGCAGTGCTAGAGGTCTACAGGGAGCGTACGAGCAGTACTTC. It encodes CSARGLQGAYEQYF.

In this sample, this clonotype turned up a few times. The chain employs TRBV29-1 and TRBJ2-1, with TRBD2 matching over 11 bases. The J segment lost 4 bases and the V segment lost 6 bases, leaving 11 bases of the junction unmatched. Germline V gene data show CDR1 as SQVTM and CDR2 as ANQGSEA. The CDR3 runs to 16 residues. CDR3 nucleotides: TGCAGCGTGGACTCCCCGGGACTAGCGGTATACAATGAGCAGTTCTTC. This sequence encodes CSVDSPGLAVYNEQFF.

Only one count was recorded for this clonotype. V gene TRBV7-9 combines with J gene TRBJ2-5; unclear D gene. The ends were cut back, 7 bases at V and 5 bases at J, with 17 bases in the middle. There are 14 residues in the CDR3. Germline V gene lookup returns CDR1 SEHNR and CDR2 FQNEAQ (reference sequence). Here the CDR3 DNA reads TGTGCCAGCAACCACCCCACCCTGGGGGAGACCCAGTACTTC. Residues: CASNHPTLGETQYF.

V is TRBV2 and J is TRBJ2-3; a possible D gene is TRBD1 (7 bases). Deletions cut 6 bases from V and 5 bases from J, with 21 bases between. This CDR3 is 16 amino acids long. Germline V gene lookup returns CDR1 SNHLY and CDR2 FYNNEI. This CDR3 reads CASSGDSGGFGDTQYF. In nucleotides, the CDR3 is TGTGCCAGCAGCGGGGACAGCGGAGGGTTTGGAGATACGCAGTATTTT.

This clonotype came up once. The chain recombines TRBV6-1 with TRBJ2-4; no clear D gene. The ends were cut back, 3 bases at V and 4 bases at J, with 10 bases in the middle. The germline gives CDR1 MNHNS, CDR2 SASEGT. The CDR3 runs 14 residues. This chain's CDR3 is CASSDMARKNIQYF. The CDR3 DNA reads TGTGCCAGCAGTGACATGGCCAGAAAAAACATTCAGTACTTC.

This chain uses TRBV6-1 with TRBJ1-5; TRBD1 might be the D (5 bases). The CDR3 runs to 18 residues. Germline assignment: CDR1 MNHNS and CDR2 SASEGT. The ends were cut back, 6 bases at V and 0 bases at J, with 21 bases in the middle. The CDR3 here is CASRENYSGAYSNQPQHF. The DNA for the CDR3 is TGTGCCAGCAGGGAAAATTATTCTGGGGCTTATAGCAATCAGCCCCAGCATTTT.

This chain links TRBV6-2 or TRBV6-3 with TRBJ2-7; D is unclear. Near its end, the DNA agrees better with TRBJ2-5, so the J call may be wrong. The CDR3 covers 15 residues. The V gene's germline CDR1 is MNHEY and CDR2 SVGEGT. This CDR3 is CASSCPLGLQETQYF. CDR3 DNA sequence: TGTGCCAGCAGTTGCCCCCTAGGCCTCCAAGAGACCCAGTACTTC.

This clonotype was seen a handful of times. The gene calls are TRBV5-1 and TRBJ2-5; 9 bases align to TRBD2. CDR3 length: 15 amino acids. Germline V gene data show CDR1 as SGHRS and CDR2 as YFSETQ. Unmatched junction bases numbered 5, after V lost 0 bases and J lost 5 bases. CDR3 nucleotide sequence: TGCGCCAGCAGCTTGGGTAGCGGGAGATCGGAGACCCAGTACTTC. As protein: CASSLGSGRSETQYF.

V gene TRBV20-1 combines with J gene TRBJ2-3; TRBD2 might be the D (6 bases). V lost 4 bases, J lost 1 base, and 12 bases lay in between. The CDR3 covers 14 residues. Germline V CDR1 and CDR2: DFQATT, SNEGSKA (reference sequence). In DNA, the CDR3 is TGCAGTGCTATGGGGGGTGGGGGCACAGATACGCAGTATTTT. This encodes CSAMGGGGTDTQYF.

This clonotype was detected a few times. This chain connects TRBV7-9 to TRBJ2-7; TRBD1 matches 10 bases. The better agreement between TRBJ2-5 and the DNA end casts doubt on the J call. This CDR3 contains 14 residues. Germline CDR1 SEHNR, CDR2 FQNEAQ (reference sequence). The CDR3 DNA sequence: TGTGCCAGCAGCGTCTGGACAGGGGGGGAGACCCAGTACTTC. Amino acid sequence: CASSVWTGGETQYF.

This clonotype appeared a few times. The chain recombines TRBV12-3 or TRBV12-4 with TRBJ2-3; D ambiguous. V lost 6 bases and J lost 4, with 8 bases in between. The CDR3 contains 12 residues. CDR3 in amino acids: CASRQEADTQYF. The CDR3 DNA is TGTGCCAGCAGACAAGAAGCAGATACGCAGTATTTT.

This clonotype was found a few times. The rearrangement joins TRBV20-1 to TRBJ2-7; unclear D gene. CDR3 length equals 13 residues. The germline CDR1 and CDR2 sequences are DFQATT and SNEGSKA (reference sequence). V shed 3 bases and J shed 6 bases, with 15 bases lying between them. CDR3 in amino acids: CSARWSVGAEQYF. The CDR3 DNA sequence: TGCAGTGCTAGGTGGTCCGTTGGCGCCGAGCAGTACTTC.

The rearrangement links TRBV27 to TRBJ1-2, with a tentative D call TRBD1 (6 bases). The CDR3 covers 14 residues. Germline values: CDR1 MNHEY, CDR2 SMNVEV (reference sequence). V was trimmed by 6 bases and J by 8 bases, leaving 19 bases between them. The CDR3 DNA sequence: TGTGCCAGCAGCGCCGTACAGGGCAAGGAGGGCTACACCTTC. Amino acids: CASSAVQGKEGYTF.

The chain employs TRBV28 and TRBJ2-1, with D perhaps matching TRBD2 (5 bases). The J call is uncertain, as TRBJ2-7 better fits the DNA end. The CDR3 sequence is 10 residues long. CDR1 is MDHEN and CDR2 is SYDVKM in the germline V gene. As DNA, the CDR3 is TGTGCCATTGGACTCTACGAGCAGTACTTC. Translated: CAIGLYEQYF.

This rearrangement joins TRBV18 to TRBJ2-1, with 8 nucleotides matching TRBD2. V lost 3 bases to trimming and J lost 7 bases; unmatched junction nucleotides: 8. Per germline, CDR1 KGHSH and CDR2 LQKENI. The CDR3 length is 15 residues. The CDR3 DNA sequence: TGTGCCAGCTCACCGCGAGCGGGGGCGCGAAATGAGCAGTTCTTC. It encodes CASSPRAGARNEQFF. Supplemented by reference TRBV18 and TRBJ2-1, the full variable domain reads NAGVMQNPRHLVRRRGQEARLRCSPMKGHSHVYWYRQLPEEGLKFMVYLQKENIIDESGMPKERFSAEFPKEGPSILRIQQVVRGDSAAYFCASSPRAGARNEQFFGPGTRLTVL.

CDR3 DNA: TGCAGTGTTTCCGGGACAGGGGATACAGATACGCAGTATTTT. Translated, it gives CSVSGTGDTDTQYF. The chain links TRBV20-1 to TRBJ2-3; 10 bases fit TRBD1. The CDR3 length is 14 residues. Unmatched junction bases numbered 7, after V lost 7 bases and J lost 3 bases. Germline CDR1 is DFQATT and CDR2 is SNEGSKA (reference sequence).

The chain employs TRBV27 and TRBJ2-7; 14 bases match TRBD2. CDR1 is MNHEY, CDR2 SMNVEV, per germline (reference sequence). The CDR3 is made up of 16 amino acids. V lost 4 bases to trimming and J lost 0 bases; unmatched junction nucleotides: 2. The CDR3 is CASSSGLAGASYEQYF. The CDR3 bases are TGTGCCAGCAGTTCGGGACTAGCGGGGGCCTCCTACGAGCAGTACTTC.

The chain employs TRBV20-1 and TRBJ1-6, with D possibly TRBD1 on 6 matching bases. CDR1 and CDR2 from the germline V gene are DFQATT and SNEGSKA (reference sequence). The CDR3 covers 15 residues. Trimming cost V 0 bases and J 7 bases, with 13 bases left between them. The CDR3: CSAREGAGRNSPLHF. The CDR3 coding sequence is TGCAGTGCTAGAGAGGGGGCTGGGAGGAATTCACCCCTCCACTTT.

The gene calls are TRBV20-1 and TRBJ2-3; the D gene is possibly TRBD1 (7 bases). Trimming stripped 6 bases from V and 3 bases from J, with 13 bases between. The germline V gene has CDR1 DFQATT and CDR2 SNEGSKA (reference sequence). The CDR3 sequence is 13 residues long. CDR3 DNA sequence: TGCAGTGCCAACAGGGGAGGTACAGATACGCAGTATTTT. Amino acid sequence: CSANRGGTDTQYF.